Below, 8 T cell receptor beta chains from the same sample are listed, as sequenced in a study of PD-1 blockade in classical Hodgkin lymphoma. Clones were read by immunoSEQ multiplex PCR, and TCRdb kept only the in-frame ones, dropping some. The sample comprises some 25,000 clones, 80% of which are singletons, and less than 7.5% rests with the top ten. Every patient experienced relapse after autologous stem cell transplantation, and brentuximab vedotin exposure varied. The material sequenced was peripheral blood mononuclear cells (PBMCs), taken at baseline. Every receptor here comes from a human donor with classical Hodgkin lymphoma.

The chain carries TRBV29-1 and TRBJ1-5; tentative D call: TRBD1 (5 bases). Trimming shortened V by 4 bases and J by 9 bases, and 13 bases separated the two germline ends. CDR3 length equals 12 residues. Germline V gives CDR1 SQVTM, CDR2 ANQGSEA. This chain's CDR3 is CSVGHPTGPQHF. In nucleotides, the CDR3 is TGCAGCGTTGGGCACCCCACAGGGCCCCAGCATTTT.

The chain employs TRBV5-4 and TRBJ2-1; TRBD1 aligns across 9 bases. The J segment lost 14 bases and the V segment lost 4 bases, leaving 4 bases of the junction unmatched. CDR3 length equals 11 residues. Germline V CDR1 and CDR2: SGHNT, YYREEE (reference sequence). The CDR3 DNA follows: TGTGCCAGCAGCCGGGGACAGGGCGAGTTCTTC. Translated, it gives CASSRGQGEFF.

The chain recombines TRBV7-2 with TRBJ2-3; D perhaps matches TRBD2 (6 bases). Trimming removed 3 bases at V and 3 bases at J, with 13 bases between. The CDR3 is 15 amino acids. The germline CDR1 and CDR2 sequences are SGHTA and FQGNSA. CDR3 in amino acids: CASSFGGLATDTQYF. CDR3 coding DNA: TGTGCCAGCAGCTTCGGGGGACTCGCGACAGATACGCAGTATTTT.

This clone turned up a few times. The same CDR3 is also encoded by other DNA sequences in this sample. The chain joins TRBV5-8 to TRBJ1-2; possible D gene TRBD1, 6 bases. Looked up from germline, CDR1 is SGHTS and CDR2 is YDEGEE. This CDR3 is 14 amino acids long. The ends were cut back, 1 base at V and 2 bases at J, with 9 bases in the middle. The CDR3 DNA follows: TGTGCCAGCAGCTTGTCAGGGGAAAACTATGGCTACACCTTC. It encodes CASSLSGENYGYTF.

This chain connects TRBV11-3 to TRBJ1-5; perhaps TRBD1 as D (6 bases). The CDR3 sequence is 16 residues long. V dropped 5 bases and J dropped 0 bases, with 14 bases sitting between them. The germline V gene encodes CDR1 SGHNT and CDR2 YENEEA. Here the CDR3 reads CASSLRQAYSNQPQHF. The CDR3 coding sequence is TGTGCCAGCAGCCTAAGACAGGCTTATAGCAATCAGCCCCAGCATTTT.

Worth noting for this clone: The same CDR3 is also encoded by other DNA sequences in this sample. The chain links TRBV11-3 to TRBJ2-5, with TRBD2 identical over 13 bases. V was pared by 4 bases and J by 4 bases, with 6 bases of the junction left unmatched. The CDR3 spans 16 residues. CDR1 is SGHNT, CDR2 YENEEA, per germline. DNA for the CDR3: TGTGCCAGCAGCTCCCGGACTAGCGGGGGCGGAGAGACCCAGTACTTC. Its protein product is CASSSRTSGGGETQYF. Drawing the rest from reference TRBV11-3 and TRBJ2-5, the complete variable domain is EAGVVQSPRYKIIEKKQPVAFWCNPISGHNTLYWYLQNLGQGPELLIRYENEEAVDDSQLPKDRFSAERLKGVDSTLKIQPAELGDSAVYLCASSSRTSGGGETQYFGPGTRLLVL.

The chain joins TRBV4-3 to TRBJ1-3; unclear D gene. Germline V gene lookup returns CDR1 LGHNA and CDR2 YSLEER. Trimming shortened V by 0 bases and J by 4 bases, and 10 bases separated the two germline ends. The CDR3 is 15 amino acids. The CDR3 is CASSQDPRAGNTIYF. As DNA, the CDR3 is TGCGCCAGCAGCCAAGATCCGAGGGCCGGAAACACCATATATTTT.

The chain links TRBV7-9 to TRBJ1-3; 9 nucleotides match TRBD1. CDR1 and CDR2 from the germline V gene are SEHNR and FQNEAQ (reference sequence). After removal of 1 base from V and 0 bases from J, the junction contained 7 bases not matched to a gene. The CDR3 is 18 residues long. The chain's CDR3 is CASSLDHRGRLSGNTIYF. The CDR3 DNA sequence: TGTGCCAGCAGCTTAGACCACAGGGGGCGACTCTCTGGAAACACCATATATTTT.